The 26 T cell receptor beta chains given below trace back to one sample, sequenced in a study of shared T cell receptors in the human thymus. Sequencing used immunoSEQ multiplex PCR; TCRdb keeps in-frame clones, though not all of them. Of some 640,000 clones listed, approximately 87% are singletons. Another study also made use of these data, one on human thymus T cells.

Sample: thymocytes. Every receptor here comes from a boy younger than two with a congenital heart defect.

Concerning this clone: At one boundary the junction diverges from the germline segment, which might be a read error. This chain connects TRBV11-2 to TRBJ2-3; TRBD2 aligns across 10 bases. Per germline, CDR1 SGHAT and CDR2 FQNNGV. This CDR3 is 17 amino acids long. The CDR3 sequence is CASSLDGTSESTDTQYF. The CDR3, as DNA: TGTGCCAGCAGCCTAGACGGGACTAGCGAGAGCACAGATACGCAGTATTTT.

V gene TRBV7-2 combines with J gene TRBJ1-4; 7 nucleotides align to TRBD1. V lost 5 bases, J lost 5 bases, and 5 bases stayed unmatched. This CDR3 comprises 14 residues. The germline V gene has CDR1 SGHTA and CDR2 FQGNSA. Here the CDR3 reads CASSPGQLNEKLFF. CDR3 in DNA: TGTGCCAGCAGCCCGGGACAGTTAAATGAAAAACTGTTTTTT. The variable domain in full, with the rest retrieved from reference TRBV7-2 and TRBJ1-4, is GAGVSQSPSNKVTEKGKDVELRCDPISGHTALYWYRQSLGQGLEFLIYFQGNSAPDKSGLPSDRFSAERTGGSVSTLTIQRTQQEDSAVYLCASSPGQLNEKLFFGSGTQLSVL.

The rearrangement uses TRBV19 and TRBJ1-2; tentatively, D is TRBD1 (6 bases). Trimming cost V 6 bases and J 6 bases, with 14 bases left between them. Per the germline V gene, CDR1 is LNHDA and CDR2 is SQIVND (reference sequence). This CDR3 is built from 13 residues. The CDR3 DNA is TGTGCCAGTAGAGGTGGACAGATCGATGGCTACACCTTC. Translated: CASRGGQIDGYTF. Filled out from reference TRBV19 and TRBJ1-2, the complete variable domain reads DGGITQSPKYLFRKEGQNVTLSCEQNLNHDAMYWYRQDPGQGLRLIYYSQIVNDFQKGDIAEGYSVSREKKESFPLTVTSAQKNPTAFYLCASRGGQIDGYTFGSGTRLTVV.

The chain employs TRBV5-1 and TRBJ2-2; 10 bases line up with TRBD1. V was pared by 4 bases and J by 6 bases, with 6 bases of the junction left unmatched. This CDR3 spans 15 amino acids. CDR1 is SGHRS and CDR2 is YFSETQ in the germline V gene. The CDR3 is CASSTGTGDPGELFF. CDR3 coding DNA: TGCGCCAGCAGCACGGGGACAGGGGATCCCGGGGAGCTGTTTTTT. Based on the CDR3 plus reference TRBV5-1 and TRBJ2-2, the full variable domain is KAGVTQTPRYLIKTRGQQVTLSCSPISGHRSVSWYQQTPGQGLQFLFEYFSETQRNKGNFPGRFSGRQFSNSRSEMNVSTLELGDSALYLCASSTGTGDPGELFFGEGSRLTVL.

The chain links TRBV14 to TRBJ2-2; 11 bases are shared with TRBD2. There are 18 residues in the CDR3. Germline-derived CDR1 and CDR2 are SGHDN and FVKESK. After removal of 0 bases from V and 2 bases from J, the junction contained 5 bases not matched to a gene. CDR3 loop: CASSQEGLAGGNTGELFF. The CDR3 DNA follows: TGTGCCAGCAGCCAAGAAGGGCTAGCGGGAGGAAACACCGGGGAGCTGTTTTTT.

In DNA, the CDR3 is TGTGCTAGTGCCTTGGGGAGGTTAGTACCCCCCTGCAATGAGCAGTTCTTC. Its translation is CASALGRLVPPCNEQFF. This rearrangement joins TRBV12-5 to TRBJ2-1; weak D call: TRBD2 (6 bases). Trimming removed 7 bases at V and 6 bases at J, with 25 bases between. This CDR3 spans 17 amino acids. The germline V gene encodes CDR1 LGHNT and CDR2 FRNRAP.

This clone was seen just once. The chain carries TRBV4-1 and TRBJ2-2; weak D call: TRBD2 (7 bases). The CDR3 extends over 17 amino acids. Trimming left V 4 bases short and J 2 bases short, with 17 bases between. Germline V gene sequence: CDR1 MGHRA, CDR2 YSYEKL. The CDR3 region is CASSREEGGGNTGELFF. The CDR3 region has the DNA TGCGCCAGCAGCCGGGAGGAGGGGGGGGGCAACACCGGGGAGCTGTTTTTT.

The chain uses TRBV19 and TRBJ1-1; D may be TRBD1 (6 bases). The V and J ends lost 5 bases and 8 bases respectively, with 12 bases between them. Germline V gene sequence: CDR1 LNHDA, CDR2 SQIVND (reference sequence). The CDR3 contains 12 residues. CDR3 protein: CASSSSDREAFF. The CDR3 bases are TGTGCCAGTAGTTCATCTGACAGGGAAGCTTTCTTT.

V and J are TRBV5-1 and TRBJ1-6, with D maybe TRBD1 (5 bases). This CDR3 contains 17 residues. CDR1 and CDR2 from the germline V gene are SGHRS and YFSETQ. V was cut by 0 bases and J by 3 bases, with 13 bases left in between. In DNA, the CDR3 is TGCGCCAGCAGCTTGGAGACAGCCGAATACTATAATTCACCCCTCCACTTT. It encodes CASSLETAEYYNSPLHF.

In DNA form, the CDR3 reads TGTGCCAGCAGCTTAATGGACAGGACGTTTGAAGCTTTCTTT. This sequence encodes CASSLMDRTFEAFF. The gene calls are TRBV7-9 and TRBJ1-1; 7 bases are shared with TRBD1. Germline V gene lookup returns CDR1 SEHNR and CDR2 FQNEAQ (reference sequence). This CDR3 has 14 amino acids. V dropped 2 bases and J dropped 7; count of bases not matched to a gene: 7.

The chain recombines TRBV7-9 with TRBJ2-2; 7 bases agree with TRBD2. CDR3 length: 15 residues. The germline gives CDR1 SEHNR, CDR2 FQNEAQ (reference sequence). J gave up 3 bases and V 4 bases, and 5 bases lay outside the gene matches. DNA of the CDR3: TGTGCCAGCAGCTCGGGGACTACTTACACCGGGGAGCTGTTTTTT. Its protein product is CASSSGTTYTGELFF.

The chain is built from TRBV19 and TRBJ2-7; no reliable D call. Trimming stripped 4 bases from V and 2 bases from J, with 15 bases between. The CDR3 runs 15 residues. Germline assignment: CDR1 LNHDA and CDR2 SQIVND (reference sequence). CDR3 loop: CASSTGSTGTYEQYF. In DNA form, the CDR3 reads TGTGCCAGTAGTACAGGCTCCACTGGTACCTACGAGCAGTACTTC.

The table lists this clone with a count of one. V usage is TRBV5-1 and J usage is TRBJ1-5; D remains ambiguous. V was pared by 0 bases and J by 2 bases, with 9 bases between. Germline V gene lookup returns CDR1 SGHRS and CDR2 YFSETQ. The CDR3 has 15 amino acids. CDR3 nucleotide sequence: TGCGCCAGCAGCTTGGCGGGGTCGCGCAATCAGCCCCAGCATTTT. Residues: CASSLAGSRNQPQHF.

This chain joins TRBV7-9 and TRBJ2-3, with D possibly TRBD1 on 6 matching bases. This CDR3 spans 16 amino acids. CDR1 is SEHNR, CDR2 FQNEAQ, per germline (reference sequence). Trimming took 5 bases from V and 1 from J, leaving 16 bases between them. As DNA, the CDR3 is TGTGCCAGCAGCCTCCGCCCGGGACACCGCACAGATACGCAGTATTTT. It translates to CASSLRPGHRTDTQYF.

V is TRBV27 and J is TRBJ2-1, with D maybe TRBD2 (5 bases). The CDR3 has 16 residues. CDR1 and CDR2 from the germline V gene are MNHEY and SMNVEV (reference sequence). V was cut by 6 bases and J by 0 bases, with 15 bases left in between. CDR3 sequence: CASSHSPGSSYNEQFF. CDR3 bases: TGTGCCAGCAGCCATTCACCGGGGAGCTCCTACAATGAGCAGTTCTTC.

The chain employs TRBV7-2 and TRBJ1-3; the D is unclear. CDR3 length: 17 residues. V was clipped by 1 base and J by 2 bases, with 15 bases between them. Germline V gene lookup returns CDR1 SGHTA and CDR2 FQGNSA. CDR3 bases: TGTGCCAGCAGCTTAGGGAGGTTGGGAGGCCCTGGAAACACCATATATTTT. It translates to CASSLGRLGGPGNTIYF.

The rearrangement links TRBV5-6 to TRBJ2-7; 7 bases align to TRBD1. The CDR3 is 15 amino acids. Losses at the gene ends were 5 bases for V and 11 bases for J; bases not matched to a gene: 19. Per the germline V gene, CDR1 is SGHDT and CDR2 is YYEEEE. The CDR3 loop reads CASSQIRDSGPLEYF. In DNA, the CDR3 is TGTGCCAGCAGTCAAATCCGGGACAGTGGGCCTCTGGAGTACTTC.

V gene TRBV23-1 combines with J gene TRBJ1-5; D gene ambiguous. TRBV23-1 is classed as an ORF, of uncertain function. V shed 3 bases and J shed 1 base, with 4 bases lying between them. The CDR3 runs to 13 residues. The CDR3 coding sequence is TGCGCCAGCAGTCATCCAAGCAATCAGCCCCAGCATTTT. The encoded protein is CASSHPSNQPQHF.

This sequence joins TRBV19 and TRBJ2-3, with 10 bases matching TRBD2. Germline V gene lookup returns CDR1 LNHDA and CDR2 SQIVND (reference sequence). The CDR3 is 19 residues long. The junction had 15 bases not matched to a gene; V was cut back by 3 bases and J by 3 bases. The CDR3 nucleotides read TGTGCCAGTAGTATTGACCCCCACCCACTAGCGGGGAGTACAGATACGCAGTATTTT. Its translation: CASSIDPHPLAGSTDTQYF.

The rearrangement links TRBV2 to TRBJ1-2; TRBD1 matches at 8 bases. Germline assignment: CDR1 SNHLY and CDR2 FYNNEI. V lost 4 bases and J lost 4; bases outside the gene matches: 5. This CDR3 region has 14 residues. The CDR3 protein is CASSGSDRAYGYTF. CDR3 sequence (DNA): TGTGCCAGCAGTGGATCGGACAGGGCCTATGGCTACACCTTC.

The chain has TRBV4-3 and TRBJ1-2; tentative D call: TRBD1 (5 bases). The CDR3 sequence is 13 residues long. Trimming took off 4 bases at V and 8 bases at J, with 14 bases between the two ends. The germline V gene has CDR1 LGHNA and CDR2 YSLEER. The CDR3 sequence is CASSPTGAGGYTF. In nucleotides, the CDR3 is TGCGCCAGCAGCCCGACCGGGGCGGGAGGCTACACCTTC.

The CDR3 spells CASSRSLDYGYTF. The CDR3 bases are TGTGCCAGCAGTCGTAGCCTAGACTATGGCTACACCTTC. The chain links TRBV27 to TRBJ1-2; D gene unclear. Trimming pared 5 bases from V and 3 bases from J, leaving 10 bases between. In germline, CDR1 is MNHEY, CDR2 SMNVEV (reference sequence). The CDR3 contains 13 residues.

The chain employs TRBV5-4 and TRBJ2-7, with D perhaps TRBD1 (6 bases). The germline V gene encodes CDR1 SGHNT and CDR2 YYREEE (reference sequence). Trimming cost V 2 bases and J 7 bases, with 22 bases left between them. The CDR3 is 16 amino acids. The CDR3 loop reads CASSLRQAPGISEQYF. The CDR3 region has the DNA TGTGCCAGCAGCTTAAGACAGGCGCCTGGGATAAGTGAGCAGTACTTC.

This chain connects TRBV27 to TRBJ2-1; D may be TRBD2 (6 bases). Germline V gives CDR1 MNHEY, CDR2 SMNVEV (reference sequence). With 9 bases removed from V and 0 bases from J, the gap between germline ends came to 12 bases. CDR3 length: 14 residues. CDR3 DNA sequence: TGTGCCAGTTTCGCGGGGAGCTCCTACAATGAGCAGTTCTTC. It yields the protein CASFAGSSYNEQFF.

This rearrangement joins TRBV11-2 to TRBJ2-7, with 11 bases lining up with TRBD2. V trimming: 3 bases; J trimming: 3 bases; junction bases outside the gene matches: 10. CDR1 and CDR2 from the germline V gene are SGHAT and FQNNGV. The CDR3 totals 17 residues. The CDR3 sequence: CASSFPSGTSGYYEQYF. The CDR3 DNA reads TGTGCCAGCAGCTTCCCTTCCGGGACTAGCGGTTACTACGAGCAGTACTTC.

This rearrangement joins TRBV6-5 to TRBJ2-5; 8 positions match TRBD1. The V gene's germline CDR1 is MNHEY and CDR2 SVGAGI. Trimming at V came to 0 bases and at J to 5 bases, leaving 2 bases not matched to a gene. The CDR3 has 14 residues. The CDR3 here is CASSYSDRVETQYF. The CDR3 coding sequence is TGTGCCAGCAGTTACTCGGACAGGGTGGAGACCCAGTACTTC.